The present T cell receptor beta chain was sequenced within a study of blood T cell repertoires in COVID-19 (dated by TCRdb to 2018 to 2020). In terms of the full investigation: Collaborator samples came from the United States, Italy and Spain and covered acute and convalescent phases of COVID-19. The prospective study material was composed of cDNA or gDNA derived from T cells, B-cell-depleted T cells, or PBMCs. Subjects who had been exposed to COVID-19, were actively infected with it, or had recovered from it provided the deeply sampled blood TCRbeta repertoires that made up the dataset. The repertoires were made available in a free public database intended to serve as a resource for research on the immune response to SARS-CoV-2. Samples were obtained from the ongoing ImmuneRACE study (first 160 participants) and from some 1,200 subjects provided by 6 global collaborators. The sample metadata nearly always contained a de-identified subject ID, COVID-19 status, age in years and sex. Where HLA class I and class II types were available, the types were taken from metadata supplied by the sample provider, not from assay-based typing.

TCRbeta CDR3 regions were amplified from genomic DNA using the immunoSEQ Assay, a bias-controlled multiplex PCR. In the original analysis: The number of nucleated cells in each sample was estimated from the amplification of reference gene primers within the assay. To quantify the absolute abundance of each unique TCRbeta CDR3 rearrangement, sequence reads were collapsed and filtered. For each sample, productive Simpson clonality was calculated as the square root of Simpson's diversity index over productive rearrangements. This immuneACCESS table, as held by TCRdb, lists in-frame sequences with V and J called but not all clones. Of the missing ones, under half trace to an unresolved V gene in checked studies; the others have no known cause. V, J and clone size reflect that table, while D and trimming were determined from the DNA. The sample data list a few hundred thousand clones, and 70% to 90% of these were observed just once. The ten largest clones represent 3.5% to 5.5% of the sample.

The study at large found these results: Clinical and demographic metadata were provided uncurated, with the amount varying by source and participant.

A word on this clone: What antigen it recognizes has not been identified. No quality values exist for individual bases; no much larger clone is one base distant.

Another Seattle source contributed samples from volunteer blood donors who had recovered from COVID-19. The collaborating institutions used their own protocols to collect whole blood in K2EDTA tubes. Collaborator samples were shipped for TCRbeta analysis as frozen whole blood, isolated PBMCs, or DNA extracted from either sample type. For this chain, trimming is 4 bases at the V end and 0 bases at the J end, and the number of junction bases without a gene match is 5. The germline V gene encodes CDR1 MNHNS and CDR2 SASEGT. From cysteine to phenylalanine, the CDR3 is 17 amino acids long. Only the CDR3 part of the read is kept: 51 bases, read in frame from the first base.

The chain uses TRBV6-1 and TRBJ2-6, with 8 central nucleotides matching TRBD1. The receptor comes from a man aged 55 to 70 who had recovered from COVID-19. The sequenced sample consisted of peripheral blood. At the DNA level, the sequence is TGTGCCAGCAGTGCGGGACAGGTCCTCTCTGGGGCCAACGTCCTGACTTTC. It translates to CASSAGQVLSGANVLTF.